Below are 19 T cell receptor beta chains sequenced from a single sample in a study of T cells after yellow fever vaccination. MiXCR, applied by TCRdb to the 5' RACE reads, yields one record per CDR3 protein. The sample has about 300,000 distinct CDR3 sequences; less than 9.5% are singletons. The material sequenced was CD4+ T cells sorted from PBMCs, taken 5 days after the yellow fever booster vaccination. The source of these receptors is a man between 18 and 29 years old who received the YFV17D yellow fever vaccine.

The chain is built from TRBV24-1 and TRBJ2-3; 16 bases are shared with TRBD2. Germline V gene lookup returns CDR1 KGHDR and CDR2 SFDVKD. V lost 2 bases, J lost 5 bases, and 9 bases stayed unmatched. This CDR3 has 19 amino acids. CDR3 amino acids: CATSDSPGLAGGQGDTQYF. CDR3 DNA sequence: TGTGCCACCAGTGATTCCCCGGGACTAGCGGGGGGGCAAGGAGATACGCAGTATTTT.

This clonotype has just a few counts. The chain links TRBV5-1 to TRBJ1-1, with D hard to call. Trimming removed 0 bases from V and 0 bases from J, with 9 bases in between. Germline-derived CDR1 and CDR2 are SGHRS and YFSETQ. The CDR3 is 15 amino acids. This CDR3 is CASSLVRAMNTEAFF. CDR3 nucleotides: TGCGCCAGCAGCTTGGTGAGGGCTATGAACACTGAAGCTTTCTTT.

This CDR3 reads CASSHGQVTSYEQYV. Here the CDR3 DNA reads TGTGCCAGCAGCCATGGACAGGTAACCTCCTACGAGCAGTACGTC. The V call is TRBV28, the J call TRBJ2-7, with TRBD1 matching over 7 bases. In germline, CDR1 is MDHEN, CDR2 SYDVKM. The junction had 8 bases not matched to a gene; V was cut back by 6 bases and J by 0 bases. This CDR3 comprises 15 residues.

This clonotype has a handful of counts. The chain employs TRBV6-5 and TRBJ2-3; 8 positions agree with TRBD1. CDR3 length equals 12 residues. CDR1 and CDR2 (germline): MNHEY, SVGAGI. Losses at the gene ends were 7 bases for V and 5 bases for J; bases not matched to a gene: 2. The CDR3, as DNA: TGTGCCAGCAACGACAGGGGAGATACGCAGTATTTT. It yields the protein CASNDRGDTQYF.

This clonotype was counted between two and nine times. The chain couples TRBV20-1 to TRBJ2-5, with a tentative D call TRBD2 (6 bases). The CDR3 is 12 amino acids. The V gene's germline CDR1 is DFQATT and CDR2 SNEGSKA (reference sequence). Trimming took off 6 bases at V and 5 bases at J, with 13 bases between the two ends. CDR3 sequence (DNA): TGCAGTGCCGACGGAGGGCGGGAGACCCAGTACTTC. Translated, it gives CSADGGRETQYF.

In its sample, this clonotype was seen a few times. The CDR3 sequence is CASSVPGTGFTDTQYF. The CDR3, as DNA: TGTGCCAGCAGCGTCCCCGGGACAGGTTTCACAGATACGCAGTATTTT. The V and J genes are TRBV7-9 and TRBJ2-3, with 8 bases fitting TRBD1. CDR1 SEHNR and CDR2 FQNEAQ come from the germline V gene (reference sequence). This CDR3 spans 16 amino acids. V lost 5 bases, J lost 2 bases, and 9 bases stayed unmatched.

The gene calls are TRBV5-1 and TRBJ2-2, with 8 bases identical to TRBD1. V trimming: 7 bases; J trimming: 5 bases; junction bases outside the gene matches: 10. The germline V gene has CDR1 SGHRS and CDR2 YFSETQ. This CDR3 region has 15 residues. For the CDR3, the DNA is TGCGCCAGCGGAGACAGGGGTGGTTCTACCGGGGAGCTGTTTTTT. It encodes CASGDRGGSTGELFF.

In its sample, this clonotype was seen a few times. The chain joins TRBV5-1 to TRBJ2-6; D is perhaps TRBD2 (6 bases). The CDR3 loop spans 14 amino acids. The V gene's germline CDR1 is SGHRS and CDR2 YFSETQ. The V and J ends lost 7 bases and 3 bases respectively, with 11 bases between them. This chain's CDR3 is CASADGGGANVLTF. The CDR3 DNA is TGCGCCAGCGCTGACGGGGGTGGGGCCAACGTCCTGACTTTC.

This clonotype was counted ten times or more. The chain combines TRBV29-1 with TRBJ1-2; 7 bases align to TRBD1. The CDR3 runs 11 residues. Germline V lookup: CDR1 SQVTM, CDR2 ANQGSEA. With V trimmed by 7 bases and J by 4 bases, 3 bases remained unmatched. The CDR3 loop is CSAHRGYGYTF. The CDR3 nucleotides are TGCAGCGCCCACAGGGGCTATGGCTACACCTTC.

In this sample, this clonotype turned up many times. The chain recombines TRBV7-2 with TRBJ1-5; TRBD1 aligns across 7 bases. The CDR3 contains 18 residues. CDR1 SGHTA and CDR2 FQGNSA come from the germline V gene. The ends lost 0 bases at V and 4 bases at J; junction bases unmatched: 12. The DNA for the CDR3 is TGTGCCAGCAGCTTAGCTGGGGGGGCTGCCAGGGGGAATCAGCCCCAGCATTTT. This encodes CASSLAGGAARGNQPQHF.

This clonotype was detected a few times. The chain has TRBV18 and TRBJ2-7; D is ambiguous. Germline V lookup: CDR1 KGHSH, CDR2 LQKENI. Trimming shortened V by 3 bases and J by 4 bases, and 10 bases separated the two germline ends. This CDR3 region has 13 residues. This chain's CDR3 is CASSPSDQYEQYV. CDR3 bases: TGTGCCAGCTCACCCTCAGACCAGTACGAGCAGTACGTC.

This clonotype was observed a few times. V usage is TRBV29-1 and J usage is TRBJ2-3; unclear D gene. Germline-derived CDR1 and CDR2 are SQVTM and ANQGSEA. The V end was cut by 7 bases, the J end by 4 bases, with 12 bases between. This CDR3 comprises 12 residues. The CDR3 DNA follows: TGCAGCGCCTCCGGAGTCCCAGATACGCAGTATTTT. Protein product: CSASGVPDTQYF.

V usage is TRBV2 and J usage is TRBJ1-5, with unresolved D. This CDR3 comprises 14 residues. CDR1 is SNHLY, CDR2 FYNNEI, per germline. The ends were cut back, 4 bases at V and 3 bases at J, with 10 bases in the middle. This CDR3 reads CASSAPSPNQPQHF. The CDR3, as DNA: TGTGCCAGCAGTGCCCCCAGTCCCAATCAGCCCCAGCATTTT.

This clonotype was detected only a few times. The chain couples TRBV15 to TRBJ2-5; perhaps TRBD2 as D (7 bases). The CDR3 runs 17 residues. Between the trimmed V and J ends, which lost 1 base and 3 bases, there was a span of 18 bases. The germline V gene has CDR1 LNHNV and CDR2 YYDKDF (reference sequence). Written as DNA, the CDR3 is TGTGCCACCAGCAGAGCCCAGGATCGGGGGGCTAAAGAGACCCAGTACTTC. It encodes CATSRAQDRGAKETQYF.

This clonotype showed up just a few times. V and J are TRBV3-1 and TRBJ1-2; no firm D call. CDR1 is LGHDT and CDR2 is YNNKEL in the germline V gene (reference sequence). V lost 0 bases and J 8 bases, leaving 10 bases between the germline ends. The CDR3 runs 13 residues. The CDR3 region is CASSQEAPYGYTF. In DNA, the CDR3 is TGTGCCAGCAGCCAAGAAGCTCCATACGGCTACACCTTC.

This clonotype was counted between two and nine times. The chain joins TRBV5-1 to TRBJ2-1; the D call may be TRBD1 or TRBD2 (5 bases each). V was cut by 4 bases and J by 4 bases, with 18 bases left in between. Germline CDR1 reads SGHRS; CDR2 reads YFSETQ. This CDR3 contains 16 residues. CDR3: CASSRGFTGSYNEQFF. CDR3 DNA: TGCGCCAGCAGCCGGGGCTTCACGGGGTCGTACAATGAGCAGTTCTTC.

This clonotype was observed a handful of times. The chain is built from TRBV5-1 and TRBJ1-1, with 9 bases matching TRBD1. V lost 4 bases, J lost 7 bases, and 8 bases stayed unmatched. The CDR3 runs 14 residues. CDR1 is SGHRS, CDR2 YFSETQ, per germline. CDR3 in DNA: TGCGCCAGCAGCGATCGGGACAGGGCTCGTGAAGCTTTCTTT. Protein sequence: CASSDRDRAREAFF.

The chain couples TRBV7-2 to TRBJ1-1; tentative D call: TRBD1 (5 bases). The CDR3 runs 14 residues. Germline values: CDR1 SGHTA, CDR2 FQGNSA. V lost 5 bases to trimming and J lost 4 bases, with 14 bases between them. CDR3 region: CASSQGRGSTEAFF. CDR3 sequence (DNA): TGTGCCAGCAGCCAAGGGAGGGGTAGCACTGAAGCTTTCTTT.

The V gene is TRBV5-1, the J gene TRBJ1-3; TRBD1 might be the D (5 bases). The V end lost 3 bases, the J end lost 0 bases, and 13 bases lay between the germline ends. This CDR3 comprises 16 residues. The germline CDR1 and CDR2 sequences are SGHRS and YFSETQ. CDR3 nucleotide sequence: TGCGCCAGCAGCTCCGGGACGGGGAGCTCTGGAAACACCATATATTTT. It specifies CASSSGTGSSGNTIYF.